What follows are 10 T cell receptor beta chains derived from one specimen sequenced in a study of neurological immune-mediated disorders. In TCRdb, the 5' RACE reads were re-called with MiXCR into one record per CDR3 protein. Of tens of thousands of distinct CDR3 sequences listed, just over 2.5% are singletons. The sequenced sample consisted of PBMCs. The receptors come from a woman in her twenties or thirties with multiple sclerosis.

There are many counts of this clonotype. The chain carries TRBV5-1 and TRBJ2-5; 7 bases match TRBD2. Germline CDR1 and CDR2: SGHRS and YFSETQ. The CDR3 length is 13 residues. Trimming removed 2 bases from V and 10 bases from J; junction bases left unmatched: 8. Here the CDR3 DNA reads TGCGCCAGCAGCTTTGAACCACCGGGGGGCCAGTACTTC. Protein sequence: CASSFEPPGGQYF.

The table lists this clonotype with many counts. This chain links TRBV5-1 with TRBJ2-1, with 12 bases aligning to TRBD1. With V trimmed by 7 bases and J by 4 bases, 6 bases remained unmatched. Germline CDR1 SGHRS, CDR2 YFSETQ. This CDR3 is built from 15 residues. The DNA of the CDR3 is TGCGCCAGCCGGGGACAGGGGGCCAAGTACAATGAGCAGTTCTTC. Its translation: CASRGQGAKYNEQFF.

This clonotype was found many times. V and J are TRBV7-2 and TRBJ2-1, with 8 bases aligning to TRBD2. The ends lost 1 base at V and 12 bases at J; junction bases unmatched: 11. The CDR3 has 15 residues. CDR1 is SGHTA, CDR2 FQGNSA, per germline. CDR3 in amino acids: CASSLGAGAQRRQFF. CDR3 nucleotides: TGTGCCAGCAGCTTAGGAGCGGGAGCCCAGCGCCGGCAGTTCTTC. Combining the CDR3 with reference TRBV7-2 and TRBJ2-1 gives the whole variable domain GAGVSQSPSNKVTEKGKDVELRCDPISGHTALYWYRQSLGQGLEFLIYFQGNSAPDKSGLPSDRFSAERTGGSVSTLTIQRTQQEDSAVYLCASSLGAGAQRRQFFGPGTRLTVL.

This sequence joins TRBV27 and TRBJ2-7; D gene uncertain. CDR1 is MNHEY, CDR2 SMNVEV, per germline (reference sequence). V gave up 7 bases and J gave up 6 bases, with 16 bases separating them. The CDR3 totals 13 residues. The CDR3 sequence is CASKSGPLPEQYF. The CDR3 DNA is TGTGCCAGCAAATCCGGACCATTACCCGAGCAGTACTTC.

This clonotype was counted at least ten times. The rearrangement joins TRBV7-2 to TRBJ1-1; D possibly corresponds to TRBD1 (5 bases). This CDR3 is 14 amino acids long. The germline CDR1 and CDR2 sequences are SGHTA and FQGNSA. The germline V and J ends were trimmed by 4 bases and 4 bases, with 13 bases remaining between them. CDR3 sequence reads: CASSSGGFRTEAFF. The CDR3 bases are TGTGCCAGCAGCTCGGGGGGTTTTCGCACTGAAGCTTTCTTT.

This clonotype was found many times. V gene TRBV6-6 combines with J gene TRBJ2-3; 8 nucleotides line up with TRBD2. The V gene's germline CDR1 is MNHNY and CDR2 SVGAGI (reference sequence). The CDR3 has 15 amino acids. Trimming cost V 7 bases and J 2 bases; bases outside gene matches: 8. DNA for the CDR3: TGTGCCAGCACCGAACTAGCGGACACCACAGATACGCAGTATTTT. Translated, it gives CASTELADTTDTQYF.

This clonotype has a count of ten or more. The chain has TRBV20-1 and TRBJ2-1, with D possibly being TRBD2 (6 bases). The CDR3 extends over 15 amino acids. CDR1 and CDR2 from the germline V gene are DFQATT and SNEGSKA (reference sequence). Trimming removed 6 bases from V and 0 bases from J, with 15 bases in between. The CDR3 reads CSALGWRDSYNEQFF. The CDR3 nucleotides are TGCAGTGCCCTAGGTTGGCGGGACTCCTACAATGAGCAGTTCTTC.

In its sample, this clonotype was seen many times. This chain uses TRBV7-2 with TRBJ2-2; D gene uncertain. Trimming cost V 1 base and J 2 bases, with 8 bases left between them. Germline V lookup: CDR1 SGHTA, CDR2 FQGNSA. The CDR3 length is 15 residues. CDR3 DNA: TGTGCCAGCAGCTTAGTTTCCAGTAACACCGGGGAGCTGTTTTTT. The encoded protein is CASSLVSSNTGELFF.

This clonotype occurred many times. The chain employs TRBV7-2 and TRBJ1-2, with TRBD1 as a possible D gene (6 bases). Trimming stripped 5 bases from V and 5 bases from J, with 15 bases between. Per the germline V gene, CDR1 is SGHTA and CDR2 is FQGNSA. The CDR3 covers 14 residues. The CDR3 sequence: CASSPTTGFYGYTF. In DNA form, the CDR3 reads TGTGCCAGCAGCCCGACTACAGGGTTTTATGGCTACACCTTC. Filled out from reference TRBV7-2 and TRBJ1-2, the complete variable domain reads GAGVSQSPSNKVTEKGKDVELRCDPISGHTALYWYRQSLGQGLEFLIYFQGNSAPDKSGLPSDRFSAERTGGSVSTLTIQRTQQEDSAVYLCASSPTTGFYGYTFGSGTRLTVV.

This clonotype came up many times. The chain combines TRBV20-1 with TRBJ2-7, with 10 nucleotides matching TRBD2. CDR3 length: 13 amino acids. Trimming at V came to 7 bases and at J to 5 bases, leaving 8 bases not matched to a gene. In germline, CDR1 is DFQATT, CDR2 SNEGSKA (reference sequence). The CDR3 DNA is TGCAGTGAAAAACTAGCGGGAATCAACGAGCAGTACTTC. Residues: CSEKLAGINEQYF.